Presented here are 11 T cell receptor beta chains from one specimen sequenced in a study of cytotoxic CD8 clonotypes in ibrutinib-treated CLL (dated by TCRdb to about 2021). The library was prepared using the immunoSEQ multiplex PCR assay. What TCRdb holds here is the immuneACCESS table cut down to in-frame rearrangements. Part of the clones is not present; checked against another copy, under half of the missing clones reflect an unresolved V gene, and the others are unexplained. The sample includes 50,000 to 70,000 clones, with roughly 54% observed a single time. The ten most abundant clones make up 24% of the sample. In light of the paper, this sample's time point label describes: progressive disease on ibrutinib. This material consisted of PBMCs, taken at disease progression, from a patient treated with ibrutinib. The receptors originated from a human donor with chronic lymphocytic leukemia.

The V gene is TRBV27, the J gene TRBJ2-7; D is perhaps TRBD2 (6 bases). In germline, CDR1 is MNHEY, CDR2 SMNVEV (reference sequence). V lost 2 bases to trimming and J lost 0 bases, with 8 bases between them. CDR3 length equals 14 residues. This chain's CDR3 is CASSLRESSYEQYF. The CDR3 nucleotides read TGTGCCAGCAGTTTACGGGAGAGCTCCTACGAGCAGTACTTC.

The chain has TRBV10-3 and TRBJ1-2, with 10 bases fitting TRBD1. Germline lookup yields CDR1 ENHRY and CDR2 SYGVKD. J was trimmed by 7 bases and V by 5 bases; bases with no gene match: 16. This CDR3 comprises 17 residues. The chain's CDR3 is CAISSYTGTGERGGYTF. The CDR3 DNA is TGTGCCATCAGTTCGTACACAGGGACAGGGGAAAGGGGTGGCTACACCTTC.

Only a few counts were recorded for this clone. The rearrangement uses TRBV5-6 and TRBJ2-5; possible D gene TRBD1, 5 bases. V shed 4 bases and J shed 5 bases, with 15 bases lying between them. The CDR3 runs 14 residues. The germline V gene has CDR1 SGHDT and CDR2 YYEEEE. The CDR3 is CASSIVRARETQYF. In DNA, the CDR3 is TGTGCCAGCAGCATTGTCAGGGCCCGGGAGACCCAGTACTTC.

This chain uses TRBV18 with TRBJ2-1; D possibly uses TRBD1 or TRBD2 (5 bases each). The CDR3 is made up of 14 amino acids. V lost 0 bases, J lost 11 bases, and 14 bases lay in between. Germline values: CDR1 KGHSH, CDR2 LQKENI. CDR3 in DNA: TGTGCCAGCTCACCACCTATAGGGACCGACCAGCAGTTCTTC. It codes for CASSPPIGTDQQFF.

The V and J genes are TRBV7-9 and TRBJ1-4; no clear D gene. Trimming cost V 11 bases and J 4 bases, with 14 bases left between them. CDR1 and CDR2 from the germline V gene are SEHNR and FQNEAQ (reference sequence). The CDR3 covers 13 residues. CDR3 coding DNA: TGTGCCGTACGGGGAGGACTTAATGAAAAACTGTTTTTT. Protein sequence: CAVRGGLNEKLFF.

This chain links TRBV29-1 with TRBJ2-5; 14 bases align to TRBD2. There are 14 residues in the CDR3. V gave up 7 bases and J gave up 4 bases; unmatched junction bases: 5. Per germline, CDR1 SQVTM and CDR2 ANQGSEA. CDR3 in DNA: TGCAGCGGATCCGGGACTAGCGGGGGAGAGACCCAGTACTTC. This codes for CSGSGTSGGETQYF.

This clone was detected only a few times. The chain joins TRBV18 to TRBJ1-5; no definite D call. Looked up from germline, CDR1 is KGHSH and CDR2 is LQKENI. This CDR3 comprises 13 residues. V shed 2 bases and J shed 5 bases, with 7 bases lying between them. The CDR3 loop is CASSPGEDQPQHF. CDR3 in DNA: TGTGCCAGCTCACCAGGGGAGGATCAGCCCCAGCATTTT.

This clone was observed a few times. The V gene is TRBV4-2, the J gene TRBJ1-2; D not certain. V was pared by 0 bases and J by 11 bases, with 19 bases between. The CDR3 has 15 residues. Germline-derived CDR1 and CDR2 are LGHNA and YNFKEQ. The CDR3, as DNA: TGTGCCAGCAGCCAAGATGTAACGAATGGGGTAGGGTACACCTTC. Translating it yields CASSQDVTNGVGYTF.

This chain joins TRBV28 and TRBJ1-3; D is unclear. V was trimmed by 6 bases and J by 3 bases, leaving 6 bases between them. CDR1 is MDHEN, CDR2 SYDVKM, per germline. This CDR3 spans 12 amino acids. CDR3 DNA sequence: TGTGCCAGCAGATCGTATGGAAACACCATATATTTT. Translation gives CASRSYGNTIYF.

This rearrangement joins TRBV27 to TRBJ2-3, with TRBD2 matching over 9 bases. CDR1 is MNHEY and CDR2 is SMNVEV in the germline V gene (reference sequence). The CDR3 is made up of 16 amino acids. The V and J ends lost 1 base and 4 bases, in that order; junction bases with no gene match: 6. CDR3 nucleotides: TGTGCCAGCAGTTTATGGGGCGGGGGGGCCCCAGATACGCAGTATTTT. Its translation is CASSLWGGGAPDTQYF.

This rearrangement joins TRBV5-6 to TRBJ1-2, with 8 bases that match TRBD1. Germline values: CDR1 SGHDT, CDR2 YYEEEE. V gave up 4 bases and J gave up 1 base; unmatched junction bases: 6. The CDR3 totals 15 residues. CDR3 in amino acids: CASSRQGAGNYGYTF. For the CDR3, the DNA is TGTGCCAGCAGCCGCCAGGGGGCAGGTAACTATGGCTACACCTTC.